This T cell receptor beta chain was identified in a study of T cells in localized non-small cell lung cancer (TCRdb year 2020). For the wider study: The study examined T cell repertoires in a few hundred patients with early-stage NSCLC and compared tumors with uninvolved tumor-adjacent lungs. A mean age of roughly 66 years was recorded for the NSCLC patients, of whom under 150 were male and 95 to 110 were female. The cohort comprised approximately 240 treatment-naïve NSCLC patients with resected, localized lung tumors. Here is what the overall study found, with its caveats: Higher blood T cell density associated with longer overall survival, while higher adjacent-lung clonality associated with shorter survival. Multi-region tumor sequencing was not performed, so intratumor heterogeneity could not be excluded. Because the study design was exploratory, TCR variables were selected using unadjusted p-values without false-discovery rate correction. A median of 57 of the top 100 tumor clones turned up in the paired uninvolved adjacent lung, and approximately 30 of those clones also ranked among the top 100 of that same adjacent lung. Uninvolved tumor-adjacent lung showed the highest T cell clonality, higher than tumor, which suggests more focused antigenic responses in the uninvolved tumor-adjacent lung.

At diagnosis, peripheral blood, uninvolved tumor-adjacent lung and tumor were collected and stored as a combination of fresh-frozen and FFPE material. For TCR repertoire profiling, the blood samples were analyzed as peripheral blood mononuclear cells. TCR beta CDR3 regions were sequenced from DNA using the immunoSEQ Assay. Per the original workflow: To compute T cell density, TCR beta template counts were normalized to usable DNA, which was estimated by amplifying housekeeping genes. The preseqR package was used to estimate richness by extrapolating to 400,000 templates for PBMC samples and to 120,000 templates for tissue samples. Clonality was defined as one minus Pielou's evenness. Differential abundance testing on productive amino-acid clonotypes, with a minimum total count of 5 and an alpha of 0.1, was used to identify tissue-enriched TCRs. The Jaccard Index and the Morisita Overlap Index were used to measure repertoire overlap between compartments. GLIPH grouped TCR beta CDR3s together with public tetramer-defined viral CDR3s, and a viral motif had to include at least three viral sequences and show V-gene enrichment. As stored in TCRdb, this immuneACCESS dataset retains in-frame rearrangements with V and J assigned. A fraction of the clones does not appear; measured against another copy, unresolved V genes explain less than half of the discrepancy, and the remainder lacks a known reason. V and J calls and clone size are given by that table; D and trimming were obtained from the DNA. The sample table holds about 19,000 clones, of which about 93% were seen once. Together, the top ten hold 3.5% to 5% of the sample.

A word on this clone: Its target antigen remains unknown. Base qualities are not provided; no much larger clone lies one nucleotide away.

Sequences SGHAT (CDR1) and FQDESV (CDR2) are obtained from the germline V gene (reference sequence). The junction carries 15 bases between V and J, which are trimmed by 2 bases and 7 bases respectively. There are 15 amino acids in the CDR3, from cysteine to phenylalanine inclusive. Here the CDR3 DNA is all that survives: 45 bases in frame from base 1. The material was peripheral blood, obtained before any cancer treatment. The source of this sequence is an older male donor with stage I squamous cell lung carcinoma. The rearrangement joined TRBV11-1 to TRBJ2-1; the D gene identity is not certain. The CDR3 region has the sequence CASSLMSYGWNEQFF. The bases are TGTGCCAGCAGCTTAATGTCCTATGGGTGGAATGAGCAGTTCTTC.